Below are 22 T cell receptor beta chains sequenced from a single sample in a study of spatial heterogeneity in lung cancer. No antigen has been identified for these receptors. Time point noted: sample taken at primary tumor resection. Points from the study as a whole: Counts that tracked tumor mutation counts were those of expanded intratumoral alpha and beta TCRs.

Each CDR3 protein is one row after TCRdb ran MiXCR on the 5' RACE reads. The sample shows some 2,400 distinct CDR3 sequences, more than 6.5% of them seen only once. The sequencing here drew on lung tumor tissue, taken at surgery. The receptor set was obtained from a female donor with early-stage non-small cell lung cancer.

By share, this clonotype ranks as medium-sized (0.01 to 0.1%). V usage is TRBV6-6 and J usage is TRBJ2-1; a possible D gene is TRBD2 (5 bases). The CDR3 runs to 16 residues. Trimming took 6 bases from V and 0 from J, leaving 15 bases between them. Germline V lookup: CDR1 MNHNY, CDR2 SVGAGI (reference sequence). As DNA, the CDR3 is TGTGCCAGCAGCTCTATTATTCGGGGCTCCTACAATGAGCAGTTCTTC. As protein: CASSSIIRGSYNEQFF.

Sample share makes this clonotype medium-sized. V gene TRBV28 combines with J gene TRBJ2-7; 8 nucleotides align to TRBD2. V shed 6 bases, J shed 5 bases, and the junction held 12 bases outside the gene matches. The germline V gene encodes CDR1 MDHEN and CDR2 SYDVKM. This CDR3 has 15 amino acids. The CDR3 DNA follows: TGTGCCAGCAGCCCCGGGGGGGCCAAACGGGACGAGCAGTACTTC. It is translated as CASSPGGAKRDEQYF.

Notes on this clonotype: This sequence may be a read error, since a much larger clone differs from it by one base. The chain is built from TRBV6-6 and TRBJ1-5; 10 bases are a match to TRBD1. Germline CDR1 is MNHNY and CDR2 is SVGAGI (reference sequence). The CDR3 runs to 14 residues. CDR3 coding DNA: TGTACCAACAGTCTGACAGGGGGCACGCAGCCCCAGCATTTT. Amino acids: CTNSLTGGTQPQHF.

This clonotype is judged medium-sized. V gene TRBV3-1 combines with J gene TRBJ2-1; D possibly matches TRBD1 or TRBD2 (5 bases each). V was pared by 8 bases and J by 5 bases, with 10 bases between. This CDR3 has 12 amino acids. Germline CDR1 LGHDT, CDR2 YNNKEL (reference sequence). This chain's CDR3 is CASGTLHNEQFF. The CDR3 nucleotides read TGTGCCAGCGGGACCCTTCACAATGAGCAGTTCTTC.

This clonotype is categorized as medium-sized. V and J are TRBV4-2 and TRBJ2-1; maybe TRBD2 (6 bases). Germline CDR1 LGHNA, CDR2 YNFKEQ. This CDR3 has 18 amino acids. The V end was cut by 2 bases, the J end by 3 bases, with 20 bases between. The CDR3 spells CASSQFLAPKLNYNEQFF. The CDR3 coding sequence is TGTGCCAGCAGCCAATTCCTAGCGCCAAAACTAAACTACAATGAGCAGTTCTTC.

By its share, this clonotype is medium-sized. The V gene is TRBV18, the J gene TRBJ2-1; TRBD1 agrees at 9 bases. The germline V gene encodes CDR1 KGHSH and CDR2 LQKENI. The CDR3 consists of 16 residues. The V segment lost 2 bases and the J segment 9 bases; nucleotides outside the gene matches: 11. Written as DNA, the CDR3 is TGTGCCAGCTCACCATCCTCGACAGGGGGACGTGGTGAGCAGTTCTTC. Protein product: CASSPSSTGGRGEQFF.

Within the sample, this clonotype is medium-sized. CDR3 protein: CSARDLRIQSTDTQYF. CDR3 DNA sequence: TGCAGTGCTAGAGATTTACGGATACAGAGCACAGATACGCAGTATTTT. This chain connects TRBV20-1 to TRBJ2-3, with D hard to call. Germline V lookup: CDR1 DFQATT, CDR2 SNEGSKA (reference sequence). CDR3 length equals 16 residues. Trimming removed 0 bases at V and 0 bases at J, with 13 bases between.

By share, this clonotype counts as medium-sized. V and J are TRBV7-9 and TRBJ2-1; 8 bases match TRBD2. V lost 8 bases to trimming and J lost 7 bases; unmatched junction nucleotides: 7. The germline CDR1 and CDR2 sequences are SEHNR and FQNEAQ (reference sequence). The CDR3 length is 13 residues. This chain's CDR3 is CASFPGLVNEQFF. The CDR3 DNA is TGTGCCAGCTTCCCGGGACTAGTGAATGAGCAGTTCTTC.

By share, this clonotype ranks as large. This sequence joins TRBV29-1 and TRBJ2-1; unclear D gene. Trimming took 4 bases from V and 6 from J, leaving 10 bases between them. This CDR3 is 12 amino acids long. The V gene's germline CDR1 is SQVTM and CDR2 ANQGSEA. CDR3 DNA sequence: TGCAGCGTTGCGGACGGCCTCAATGAGCAGTTCTTC. Protein sequence: CSVADGLNEQFF.

This clonotype is categorized as medium-sized. The genes are TRBV20-1 and TRBJ2-5; 7 nucleotides align to TRBD2. The CDR3 contains 13 residues. The germline gives CDR1 DFQATT, CDR2 SNEGSKA (reference sequence). The V gene end was trimmed by 6 bases and the J gene end by 7 bases; junction bases not matched to a gene: 11. Written as DNA, the CDR3 is TGCAGTGCCCCTTCGGGGTCGGGGGGGACCCAGTACTTC. It codes for CSAPSGSGGTQYF.

This clonotype is medium-sized in the sample. This rearrangement joins TRBV9 to TRBJ2-1, with a tentative D call TRBD1 (6 bases). CDR1 and CDR2 (germline): SGDLS, YYNGEE. V was pared by 3 bases and J by 7 bases, with 14 bases between. The CDR3 length is 14 residues. CDR3 sequence (DNA): TGTGCCAGCAGCGAACAGGGTCCGACGAATGAGCAGTTCTTC. This codes for CASSEQGPTNEQFF.

This clonotype is large in the sample. The chain is built from TRBV7-2 and TRBJ2-3; 8 bases are shared with TRBD1. CDR3 size: 15 residues. CDR1 is SGHTA, CDR2 FQGNSA, per germline. Unmatched junction bases numbered 8, after V lost 9 bases and J lost 0 bases. CDR3 sequence reads: CASQTGVYSTDTQYF. The CDR3 DNA reads as TGTGCCAGTCAGACAGGGGTCTATAGCACAGATACGCAGTATTTT.

In its sample, this clonotype ranks as medium-sized. At one end the junction does not follow the germline gene, possibly because of a read error. The chain employs TRBV19 and TRBJ2-1; TRBD1 agrees at 7 bases. Germline lookup yields CDR1 LNHDA and CDR2 SQIVND (reference sequence). The CDR3 is made up of 15 amino acids. CDR3 coding DNA: TGCGCGTGCCAATTAGGGGGACAGAGATACAATGAGCAGTTCTTC. As protein: CACQLGGQRYNEQFF.

By sample share, this clonotype is medium-sized. The CDR3 coding sequence is TGCAGTGCTGGGCCAGGACAGAGCACAGATACGCAGTATTTT. Protein sequence: CSAGPGQSTDTQYF. The chain uses TRBV20-1 and TRBJ2-3, with a possible D match to TRBD1 (6 bases). Germline assignment: CDR1 DFQATT and CDR2 SNEGSKA (reference sequence). Trimming removed 5 bases at V and 0 bases at J, with 12 bases between. This CDR3 has 14 amino acids.

This clonotype is deemed medium-sized. The rearrangement links TRBV5-8 to TRBJ1-6; 8 bases map to TRBD1. Germline CDR1 is SGHTS and CDR2 is YDEGEE. J gave up 8 bases and V 2 bases, and 6 bases lay outside the gene matches. The CDR3 runs to 15 residues. CDR3 nucleotide sequence: TGTGCCAGCAGCTTACAGGGGGAGAGCTATTCACCCCTCCACTTT. Amino acids: CASSLQGESYSPLHF. Combining the CDR3 with reference TRBV5-8 and TRBJ1-6 gives the whole variable domain EAGVTQSPTHLIKTRGQQATLRCSPISGHTSVYWYQQALGLGLQFLLWYDEGEERNRGNFPPRFSGRQFPNYSSELNVNALELEDSALYLCASSLQGESYSPLHFGNGTRLTVT.

By share of the sample, this clonotype is medium-sized. The chain couples TRBV12-3 or TRBV12-4 to TRBJ2-2, with D unclear. Trimming removed 6 bases at V and 5 bases at J, with 10 bases between. The length of the CDR3 is 13 residues. The CDR3: CASRIPGTGELFF. The DNA for the CDR3 is TGTGCCAGCAGGATACCCGGGACCGGGGAGCTGTTTTTT.

This clonotype is medium-sized (0.01 to 0.1%) by share. This rearrangement joins TRBV18 to TRBJ1-3; 7 bases line up with TRBD1. V gave up 6 bases and J gave up 0 bases; unmatched junction bases: 5. Germline V gene lookup returns CDR1 KGHSH and CDR2 LQKENI. This CDR3 has 15 residues. CDR3: CASSPTGNSGNTIYF. CDR3 in DNA: TGTGCCAGCTCTCCGACAGGGAACTCTGGAAACACCATATATTTT.

As to this clonotype: This may be a read error: a much more frequent sequence differs by one nucleotide. The V gene is TRBV7-4, the J gene TRBJ1-4, with D unclear. The CDR3 sequence is 12 residues long. Looked up from germline, CDR1 is SGHVT and CDR2 is SQSDAQ. In DNA, the CDR3 is TGTGCCAGCAGCTTAGGCCGAGAAAAACTGTATTTT. Its translation: CASSLGREKLYF. Complete variable domain (other parts from reference TRBV7-4 and TRBJ1-4): GAGVSQSPRYKVAKRGRDVALRCDSISGHVTLYWYRQTLGQGSEVLTYSQSDAQRDKSGRPSGRFSAERPERSVSTLKIQRTEQGDSAVYLCASSLGREKLYFGSGTQLSVL.

The CDR3 protein is CASSAGGQFHCETQYF. The CDR3 DNA reads as TGTGCCAGCAGCGCCGGGGGGCAATTTCATTGCGAGACCCAGTACTTC. This chain links TRBV9 with TRBJ2-5; maybe TRBD2 (7 bases). Germline CDR1 reads SGDLS; CDR2 reads YYNGEE. V was clipped by 3 bases and J by 5 bases, with 20 bases between them. The CDR3 has 16 residues.

The chain joins TRBV27 to TRBJ2-7; D is unclear. This CDR3 region has 13 residues. V lost 5 bases to trimming and J lost 0 bases, with 8 bases between them. CDR1 MNHEY and CDR2 SMNVEV come from the germline V gene (reference sequence). The CDR3 sequence is CASSTPFSYEQYF. The CDR3 nucleotides read TGTGCCAGCAGTACGCCTTTCTCCTACGAGCAGTACTTC.

This clonotype rates as medium-sized. The V gene is TRBV5-1, the J gene TRBJ2-3; no definite D call. V was clipped by 0 bases and J by 4 bases, with 3 bases between them. The germline V gene encodes CDR1 SGHRS and CDR2 YFSETQ. The CDR3 is made up of 12 amino acids. In DNA form, the CDR3 reads TGCGCCAGCAGCTTGGAGGCAGATACGCAGTATTTT. This gives the protein CASSLEADTQYF. Supplemented by reference TRBV5-1 and TRBJ2-3, the full variable domain reads KAGVTQTPRYLIKTRGQQVTLSCSPISGHRSVSWYQQTPGQGLQFLFEYFSETQRNKGNFPGRFSGRQFSNSRSEMNVSTLELGDSALYLCASSLEADTQYFGPGTRLTVL.

This clonotype ranks as medium-sized. The chain recombines TRBV6-6 with TRBJ1-4, with TRBD1 matching 8 bases. This CDR3 is 15 amino acids long. J was trimmed by 8 bases and V by 6 bases; bases with no gene match: 11. In germline, CDR1 is MNHNY, CDR2 SVGAGI (reference sequence). CDR3 sequence reads: CASRHPGTGGEKLFF. The CDR3 DNA follows: TGTGCCAGCAGGCACCCCGGGACAGGAGGCGAAAAACTGTTTTTT.